Shown below are 5 T cell receptor beta chains from a single sample sequenced in a study of T-cell memory formation after mild COVID-19. MiXCR was run by TCRdb on the 5' RACE reads, yielding one entry per CDR3 protein. Among some 13,000 distinct CDR3 sequences listed, approximately 12% were seen once. The sequenced sample was PBMCs or a T cell subset sorted from them (not recorded which). The receptor set was obtained from an adult woman who had mild COVID-19 (a few samples of this study predate the infection). Cell type and time point are not known.

The rearrangement joins TRBV7-9 to TRBJ2-1, with TRBD1 matching over 7 bases. Germline trimming cut 1 base from V and 13 bases from J; bases unmatched to any gene: 10. Germline values: CDR1 SEHNR, CDR2 FQNEAQ (reference sequence). CDR3 size: 14 residues. The CDR3 coding sequence is TGTGCCAGCAGCTTAGTTTCAGGGGGTTATTTACAGTTCTTC. This sequence encodes CASSLVSGGYLQFF.

This clonotype was recorded many times. The J gene is TRBJ1-1, the V gene TRBV13; no definite D call. The CDR3 contains 13 residues. V was trimmed by 5 bases and J by 0 bases, leaving 7 bases between them. Germline-derived CDR1 and CDR2 are PRHDT and FYEKMQ (reference sequence). The CDR3 is CASSVGVNTEAFF. Here the CDR3 DNA reads TGTGCCAGCAGCGTTGGTGTGAACACTGAAGCTTTCTTT.

In this sample, this clonotype turned up many times. This CDR3 is CASSQGWRIFFDSYEQYF. The DNA of the CDR3 is TGTGCCAGCAGCCAAGGGTGGCGGATCTTCTTCGACTCCTACGAGCAGTACTTC. V and J are TRBV3-1 and TRBJ2-7; D not certain. The germline V gene encodes CDR1 LGHDT and CDR2 YNNKEL (reference sequence). The CDR3 totals 18 residues. V was clipped by 1 base and J by 0 bases, with 19 bases between them.

This clonotype was seen many times. The chain has TRBV29-1 and TRBJ1-1; TRBD1 matches at 9 bases. The CDR3 consists of 13 residues. Germline values: CDR1 SQVTM, CDR2 ANQGSEA. V shed 8 bases, J shed 4 bases, and the junction held 8 bases outside the gene matches. In DNA, the CDR3 is TGCAGCTCTGACAGGGGGAGCGGCACTGAAGCTTTCTTT. Its protein product is CSSDRGSGTEAFF. Based on the CDR3 plus reference TRBV29-1 and TRBJ1-1, the full variable domain is SAVISQKPSRDICQRGTSLTIQCQVDSQVTMMFWYRQQPGQSLTLIATANQGSEATYESGFVIDKFPISRPNLTFSTLTVSNMSPEDSSIYLCSSDRGSGTEAFFGQGTRLTVV.

This clonotype was detected ten times or more. The chain is built from TRBV7-8 and TRBJ2-5; no reliable D call. V lost 6 bases to trimming and J lost 1 base, with 12 bases between them. Germline V gene lookup returns CDR1 SGHVS and CDR2 FQNEAQ. There are 14 residues in the CDR3. The CDR3 loop is CASRKSSSQETQYF. The CDR3 nucleotides are TGTGCCAGCAGAAAGTCCAGTTCCCAAGAGACCCAGTACTTC.